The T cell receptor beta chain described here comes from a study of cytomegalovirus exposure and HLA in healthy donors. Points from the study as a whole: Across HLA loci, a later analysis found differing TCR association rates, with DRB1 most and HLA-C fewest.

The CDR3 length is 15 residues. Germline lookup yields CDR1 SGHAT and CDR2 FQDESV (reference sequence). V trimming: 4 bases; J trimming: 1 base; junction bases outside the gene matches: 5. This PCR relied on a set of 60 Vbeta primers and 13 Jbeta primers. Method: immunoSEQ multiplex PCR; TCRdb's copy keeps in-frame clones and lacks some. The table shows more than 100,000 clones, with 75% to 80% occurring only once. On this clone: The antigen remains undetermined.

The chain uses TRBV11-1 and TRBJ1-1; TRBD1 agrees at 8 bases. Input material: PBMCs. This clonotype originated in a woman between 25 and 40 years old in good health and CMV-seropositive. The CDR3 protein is CASSSRTGSNTEAFF. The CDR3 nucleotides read TGTGCCAGCAGCTCCAGGACAGGGTCGAACACTGAAGCTTTCTTT.